These 8 T cell receptor beta chains originate from one sample sequenced in a study of blood T cell repertoires in COVID-19. The protocol was immunoSEQ multiplex PCR, while the TCRdb copy is restricted to in-frame clones and leaves out a portion. The sample lists 350,000 to 400,000 clones; roughly nine tenths were seen once. The sequenced material came from PBMCs or T cells enriched from blood (not recorded which). All receptors come from a man younger than 30 who had recovered from COVID-19.

The V gene is TRBV19, the J gene TRBJ2-7; 9 bases line up with TRBD2. The J segment lost 1 base and the V segment lost 4 bases, leaving 5 bases of the junction unmatched. The CDR3 runs to 15 residues. Germline lookup yields CDR1 LNHDA and CDR2 SQIVND (reference sequence). CDR3 sequence: CASSTRLADSYEQYF. CDR3 in DNA: TGTGCCAGTAGTACTCGACTAGCGGATTCCTACGAGCAGTACTTC. Together with reference TRBV19 and TRBJ2-7, the CDR3 gives the full variable domain: DGGITQSPKYLFRKEGQNVTLSCEQNLNHDAMYWYRQDPGQGLRLIYYSQIVNDFQKGDIAEGYSVSREKKESFPLTVTSAQKNPTAFYLCASSTRLADSYEQYFGPGTRLTVT.

V usage is TRBV28 and J usage is TRBJ1-2; perhaps TRBD1 as D (6 bases). The CDR3 extends over 17 amino acids. CDR1 and CDR2 (germline): MDHEN, SYDVKM. Deletions cut 1 base from V and 4 bases from J, with 19 bases between. The CDR3: CASSLYTSWQGRYGYTF. CDR3 nucleotides: TGTGCCAGCAGTTTATACACATCCTGGCAGGGGCGCTATGGCTACACCTTC.

The chain carries TRBV4-3 and TRBJ2-1; a possible D gene is TRBD1 (6 bases). Per germline, CDR1 LGHNA and CDR2 YSLEER. The CDR3 is 13 amino acids. V was trimmed by 4 bases and J by 4 bases, leaving 8 bases between them. The chain's CDR3 is CASSRGQYNEQFF. In nucleotides, the CDR3 is TGCGCCAGCAGCCGCGGACAGTACAATGAGCAGTTCTTC.

The gene calls are TRBV11-2 and TRBJ1-1; TRBD1 might be the D (6 bases). From germline, CDR1 is SGHAT and CDR2 FQNNGV. CDR3 size: 14 residues. V lost 2 bases, J lost 5 bases, and 12 bases lay in between. The CDR3 protein is CASSLKQGWTEAFF. Written as DNA, the CDR3 is TGTGCCAGCAGCTTAAAACAGGGTTGGACTGAAGCTTTCTTT.

V is TRBV7-8 and J is TRBJ1-1; 10 nucleotides line up with TRBD1. The J segment lost 0 bases and the V segment lost 6 bases, leaving 7 bases of the junction unmatched. Germline V gene sequence: CDR1 SGHVS, CDR2 FQNEAQ. This CDR3 region has 16 residues. This CDR3 is CASRPGQGIMNTEAFF. CDR3 sequence (DNA): TGTGCCAGCAGGCCGGGACAGGGGATAATGAACACTGAAGCTTTCTTT.

The rearrangement links TRBV7-2 to TRBJ2-3, with a weak D call TRBD2 (6 bases). This CDR3 comprises 16 residues. V lost 6 bases to trimming and J lost 2 bases, with 18 bases between them. CDR1 and CDR2 (germline): SGHTA, FQGNSA. The chain's CDR3 is CASRPPGLSTTDTQYF. Written as DNA, the CDR3 is TGTGCCAGCAGACCCCCGGGACTTTCTACCACAGATACGCAGTATTTT.

The rearrangement links TRBV7-7 to TRBJ2-1; D gene uncertain. The CDR3 loop spans 14 amino acids. The V and J ends lost 1 base and 9 bases respectively, with 13 bases between them. Germline V CDR1 and CDR2: SSHAT, FNYEAQ (reference sequence). CDR3 coding DNA: TGTGCCAGCAGCTTAGGGGTTCTTGCTAGTGAGCAGTTCTTC. Encoded protein: CASSLGVLASEQFF.

This clone was found once. The genes are TRBV19 and TRBJ1-6, with D unresolved. The V end was cut by 3 bases, the J end by 7 bases, with 7 bases between. Germline lookup yields CDR1 LNHDA and CDR2 SQIVND (reference sequence). The CDR3 loop spans 13 amino acids. This CDR3 reads CASSIDKNSPLHF. In nucleotides, the CDR3 is TGTGCCAGTAGTATTGACAAGAATTCACCCCTCCACTTT.